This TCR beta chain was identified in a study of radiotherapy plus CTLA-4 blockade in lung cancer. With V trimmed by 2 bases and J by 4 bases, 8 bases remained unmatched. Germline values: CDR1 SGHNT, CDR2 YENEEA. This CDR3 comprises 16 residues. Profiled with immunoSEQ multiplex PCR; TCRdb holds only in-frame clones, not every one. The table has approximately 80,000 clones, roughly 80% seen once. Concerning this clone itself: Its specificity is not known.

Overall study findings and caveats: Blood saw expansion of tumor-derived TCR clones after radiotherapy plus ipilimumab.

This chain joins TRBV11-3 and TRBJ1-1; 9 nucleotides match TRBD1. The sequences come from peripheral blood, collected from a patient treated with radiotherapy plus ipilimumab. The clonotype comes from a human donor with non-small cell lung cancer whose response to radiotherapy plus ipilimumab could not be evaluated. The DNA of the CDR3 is TGTGCCAGCAGCTTAACGACAGGGGGAGAGAGCACTGAAGCTTTCTTT. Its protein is CASSLTTGGESTEAFF.